Presented here are 8 T cell receptor beta chains from one specimen sequenced in a study of T cell changes during pregnancy in multiple sclerosis. Measured with immunoSEQ multiplex PCR; TCRdb has only the in-frame clones, and not every one. In the table there are more than 85,000 clones, roughly 93% of which are singletons. The specimen was peripheral blood, collected in the third trimester of pregnancy. Every receptor here comes from a female donor in good health, enrolled as a control in a pregnancy study.

The CDR3 loop reads CASREQGASYYGYTF. CDR3 coding DNA: TGCGCCAGCAGGGAACAGGGGGCCAGCTACTATGGCTACACCTTC. The chain combines TRBV5-1 with TRBJ1-2; 9 bases match TRBD1. Germline V lookup: CDR1 SGHRS, CDR2 YFSETQ. This CDR3 is 15 amino acids long. The trim removed 5 bases at V and 3 bases at J, leaving 8 bases unmatched.

The V and J genes are TRBV27 and TRBJ2-2; the match to TRBD1 covers 9 bases. The junction had 17 bases not matched to a gene; V was cut back by 5 bases and J by 7 bases. Germline-derived CDR1 and CDR2 are MNHEY and SMNVEV (reference sequence). The CDR3 spans 18 residues. Here the CDR3 reads CASSPLTIGTGMSGELFF. The CDR3 DNA sequence: TGTGCCAGCAGTCCACTAACCATCGGGACAGGGATGAGCGGGGAGCTGTTTTTT.

In this sample, this clone turned up once. The J gene is TRBJ2-2, the V gene TRBV5-1; D may be TRBD1 (6 bases). The CDR3 is 15 residues long. The germline V gene has CDR1 SGHRS and CDR2 YFSETQ. The ends were cut back, 7 bases at V and 6 bases at J, with 19 bases in the middle. CDR3 amino acids: CASLKGNRDAGELFF. The CDR3 bases are TGCGCCAGCCTAAAAGGGAACAGGGATGCCGGGGAGCTGTTTTTT.

The chain joins TRBV2 to TRBJ1-2; the D gene is possibly TRBD1 (5 bases). The CDR3 runs to 14 residues. Germline V lookup: CDR1 SNHLY, CDR2 FYNNEI. Between the trimmed V and J ends, which lost 4 bases and 8 bases, there was a span of 17 bases. For the CDR3, the DNA is TGTGCCAGCAGTGTGCTGGGGGGGGAGGGAGGCTACACCTTC. The encoded protein is CASSVLGGEGGYTF.

This chain connects TRBV28 to TRBJ2-1, with 11 bases aligning to TRBD2. Germline values: CDR1 MDHEN, CDR2 SYDVKM. The CDR3 is made up of 16 amino acids. The ends lost 6 bases at V and 2 bases at J; junction bases unmatched: 6. DNA for the CDR3: TGTGCCAGCAGACCAGTAGCGGGAGGGCCCTACAATGAGCAGTTCTTC. This sequence encodes CASRPVAGGPYNEQFF.

V is TRBV5-1 and J is TRBJ2-7; 10 nucleotides line up with TRBD1. V was clipped by 4 bases and J by 5 bases; unmatched bases: 3. CDR3 length: 13 residues. CDR1 and CDR2 from the germline V gene are SGHRS and YFSETQ. CDR3 nucleotides: TGCGCCAGCAGCCCGGGACAGGGGAACGAGCAGTACTTC. Residues: CASSPGQGNEQYF.

The chain combines TRBV4-2 with TRBJ2-5; D possibly corresponds to TRBD2 (6 bases). The CDR3 consists of 16 residues. V was trimmed by 2 bases and J by 5 bases, leaving 18 bases between them. Germline CDR1 reads LGHNA; CDR2 reads YNFKEQ. CDR3 sequence reads: CASSQRLGTFGETQYF. The CDR3 nucleotides are TGTGCCAGCAGCCAACGACTAGGGACCTTCGGGGAGACCCAGTACTTC.

This clone was seen a few times. This chain uses TRBV30 with TRBJ1-1; D unclear. Trimming took off 4 bases at V and 7 bases at J, with 7 bases between the two ends. The CDR3 loop spans 10 amino acids. Germline V gene sequence: CDR1 GTSNPN, CDR2 SVGIG (reference sequence). CDR3 DNA sequence: TGTGCCTGGATCAACGGTGAAGCTTTCTTT. This codes for CAWINGEAFF.